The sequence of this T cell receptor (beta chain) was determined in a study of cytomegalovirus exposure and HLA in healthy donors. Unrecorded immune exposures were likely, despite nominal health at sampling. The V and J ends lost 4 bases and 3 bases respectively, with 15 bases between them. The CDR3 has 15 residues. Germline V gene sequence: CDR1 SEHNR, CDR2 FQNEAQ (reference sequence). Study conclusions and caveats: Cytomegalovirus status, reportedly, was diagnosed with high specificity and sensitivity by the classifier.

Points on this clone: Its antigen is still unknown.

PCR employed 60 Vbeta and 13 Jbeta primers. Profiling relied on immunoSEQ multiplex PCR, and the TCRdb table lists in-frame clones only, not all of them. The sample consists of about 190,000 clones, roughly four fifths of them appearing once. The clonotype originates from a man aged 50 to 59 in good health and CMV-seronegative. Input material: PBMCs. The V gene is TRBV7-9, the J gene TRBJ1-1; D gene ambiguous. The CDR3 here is CASSSDRSLHTEAFF. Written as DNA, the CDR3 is TGTGCCAGCAGCTCCGATCGGTCCCTACACACTGAAGCTTTCTTT.